A selection of T cell receptor beta chains follows, all from one sample in a study of blood T cells in healthy people across ages. TCRdb used MiXCR to reprocess the 5' RACE reads, holding one entry per CDR3 protein. The data hold about 1.4 million distinct CDR3 sequences, with roughly 60% observed a single time. Sequenced: blood. Receptors originate from a man aged 18-30 years in good health. The CDR3 runs from the conserved cysteine through the conserved F or W. Fields, in order: V gene, J gene, D gene, clone size, CDR3 DNA, CDR3 protein. A D gene is named only where the DNA matches it firmly. Clone size is stated in some rows and not others, as once, few, many or a class when expanded.

v_call: TRBV21-1; j_call: TRBJ1-2; d_call: .; clone_size: .; cdr3_nt: TGTGCCAGAAAGATGCCCCAGGGAGGCTACACCTTC; cdr3_aa: CARKMPQGGYTF
v_call: TRBV11-2; j_call: TRBJ1-2; d_call: .; clone_size: .; cdr3_nt: TGTGCCAGCAGCTTAGGGCCAGGGCTTACTTATGGCTACACCTTC; cdr3_aa: CASSLGPGLTYGYTF
v_call: TRBV29-1; j_call: TRBJ1-2; d_call: TRBD1; clone_size: .; cdr3_nt: TGCAGCGTTGAATCAATTAACCGGGACAGGGAAATCCTAAACTATGGCTACACCTTC; cdr3_aa: CSVESINRDREILNYGYTF
v_call: TRBV27; j_call: TRBJ1-2; d_call: .; clone_size: few; cdr3_nt: TGTGCCAGCGGGGGGTTCTATGGCTACACCTTC; cdr3_aa: CASGGFYGYTF
v_call: TRBV7-9; j_call: TRBJ2-7; d_call: .; clone_size: .; cdr3_nt: TGTGCCAGCCGAATAATTCCGGGTACCTACGAGCAGTACTTC; cdr3_aa: CASRIIPGTYEQYF
v_call: TRBV20-1; j_call: TRBJ2-7; d_call: .; clone_size: .; cdr3_nt: TGCAGTGCTACGAACCCTCCTCGACCCTACGAGCAGTACTTC; cdr3_aa: CSATNPPRPYEQYF
v_call: TRBV9; j_call: TRBJ1-6; d_call: TRBD1; clone_size: .; cdr3_nt: TGTGCCAGCAGCGCCTCGACAGGGTATAATTCACCCCTCCACTTT; cdr3_aa: CASSASTGYNSPLHF
v_call: TRBV4-1; j_call: TRBJ2-1; d_call: .; clone_size: .; cdr3_nt: TGCGCCAGCAGCGTACCCAATAATGAGCAGTTCTTC; cdr3_aa: CASSVPNNEQFF
v_call: TRBV27; j_call: TRBJ2-5; d_call: .; clone_size: few; cdr3_nt: TGTGCCAGCAGTTTATTCGGTGGGGAGACCCAGTACTTC; cdr3_aa: CASSLFGGETQYF
v_call: TRBV4-1; j_call: TRBJ1-1; d_call: .; clone_size: once; cdr3_nt: TGCGCCAGCAGCCAAGATAACCTAGGACATCCCGAAGCTTTCTTT; cdr3_aa: CASSQDNLGHPEAFF
v_call: TRBV14; j_call: TRBJ2-7; d_call: .; clone_size: .; cdr3_nt: TGTGCCAGCAGCCAAGTGAACACCTACGAGCAGTACTTC; cdr3_aa: CASSQVNTYEQYF
v_call: TRBV7-2; j_call: TRBJ2-4; d_call: TRBD2; clone_size: .; cdr3_nt: TGTGCCAGCAGCTCGCTAGCGGGGGGGGCTTCCAGGAACATTCAGTACTTC; cdr3_aa: CASSSLAGGASRNIQYF
v_call: TRBV4-1; j_call: TRBJ1-1; d_call: .; clone_size: .; cdr3_nt: TGCGCCAGCAGCCACACCGGGACGGGGAACACTGAAGCTTTCTTT; cdr3_aa: CASSHTGTGNTEAFF
v_call: TRBV6-6; j_call: TRBJ1-5; d_call: .; clone_size: .; cdr3_nt: TGTGCCAGCATCGGTCCGGGGAATCAGCCCCAGCATTTT; cdr3_aa: CASIGPGNQPQHF
v_call: TRBV20-1; j_call: TRBJ2-7; d_call: .; clone_size: .; cdr3_nt: TGCAGTGCTAGAGGCGCAATCACTAAGGACGAGCAGTACTTC; cdr3_aa: CSARGAITKDEQYF
v_call: TRBV9; j_call: TRBJ2-7; d_call: TRBD2; clone_size: .; cdr3_nt: TGTGCCAGCAGCGGCCTAGCGGGAGGGGACAATGAGCAGTACTTC; cdr3_aa: CASSGLAGGDNEQYF
v_call: TRBV6-2/TRBV6-3; j_call: TRBJ2-7; d_call: .; clone_size: few; cdr3_nt: TGTGCCAGCAGTTACCCGGGACTCTACGAGCAGTACTTC; cdr3_aa: CASSYPGLYEQYF
v_call: TRBV20-1; j_call: TRBJ2-1; d_call: .; clone_size: .; cdr3_nt: TGCAGTGCTAGTCCCGGACAACACAATGAGCAGTTCTTC; cdr3_aa: CSASPGQHNEQFF
v_call: TRBV29-1; j_call: TRBJ2-1; d_call: TRBD2; clone_size: .; cdr3_nt: TGCAGCGTTGGGTCTAGCGGGGACCCTAATGAGCAGTTCTTC; cdr3_aa: CSVGSSGDPNEQFF
v_call: TRBV6-5; j_call: TRBJ1-4; d_call: TRBD1; clone_size: .; cdr3_nt: TGTGCCACCAAGGACAGGATAGATGAAAAACTGTTTTTT; cdr3_aa: CATKDRIDEKLFF
v_call: TRBV9; j_call: TRBJ2-3; d_call: TRBD1; clone_size: few; cdr3_nt: TGTGCCAGCAGCGTCGGGACAGGGGCCACAGATACGCAGTATTTT; cdr3_aa: CASSVGTGATDTQYF
v_call: TRBV4-1; j_call: TRBJ1-1; d_call: TRBD1; clone_size: .; cdr3_nt: TGCGCCAGCAGCCAAGCAGACAGGGTTTGGTTACGGAACACTGAAGCTTTCTTT; cdr3_aa: CASSQADRVWLRNTEAFF
v_call: TRBV4-2; j_call: TRBJ1-5; d_call: .; clone_size: once; cdr3_nt: TGTGCCAGCAGCCAGGGGGTCGATCAGCCCCAGCATTTT; cdr3_aa: CASSQGVDQPQHF
v_call: TRBV4-2; j_call: TRBJ1-2; d_call: .; clone_size: .; cdr3_nt: TGTGCCAGCAGCCAAACCCAGGGTGGCAGGAGTTACACCTTC; cdr3_aa: CASSQTQGGRSYTF
v_call: TRBV20-1; j_call: TRBJ2-1; d_call: .; clone_size: few; cdr3_nt: TGCAGTGCTGGGGGACACTCCTACAATGAGCAGTTCTTC; cdr3_aa: CSAGGHSYNEQFF
v_call: TRBV12-3/TRBV12-4; j_call: TRBJ2-1; d_call: TRBD2; clone_size: .; cdr3_nt: TGTGCCAGCAGTGGACTAGCGAGCACCTACAATGAGCAGTTCTTC; cdr3_aa: CASSGLASTYNEQFF
v_call: TRBV20-1; j_call: TRBJ2-3; d_call: .; clone_size: once; cdr3_nt: TGCAGTGTGAACCGCAGGGTTTCAGATACGCAGTATTTT; cdr3_aa: CSVNRRVSDTQYF
v_call: TRBV28; j_call: TRBJ2-5; d_call: .; clone_size: .; cdr3_nt: TGTGCCAGCAGTTTATTAGGCAGGGTCCTAAACCAAGAGACCCAGTACTTC; cdr3_aa: CASSLLGRVLNQETQYF
v_call: TRBV2; j_call: TRBJ2-3; d_call: .; clone_size: few; cdr3_nt: TGTGCCAGTGGGATGGAGATAAGAACAGATACGCAGTATTTT; cdr3_aa: CASGMEIRTDTQYF
v_call: TRBV7-2; j_call: TRBJ2-5; d_call: TRBD1; clone_size: .; cdr3_nt: TGTGCCAGCAGCTTATCCCGGACAGGACAAGAGACCCAGTACTTC; cdr3_aa: CASSLSRTGQETQYF
v_call: TRBV6-5; j_call: TRBJ2-3; d_call: .; clone_size: .; cdr3_nt: TGTGCCAGCAGTTACGGCGGGCCCACAGATACGCAGTATTTT; cdr3_aa: CASSYGGPTDTQYF
v_call: TRBV4-1; j_call: TRBJ2-1; d_call: .; clone_size: few; cdr3_nt: TGCGCCAGCAGCCATTACCAACGAGGGAGGACCCTAAACAATGAGCAGTTCTTC; cdr3_aa: CASSHYQRGRTLNNEQFF
v_call: TRBV18; j_call: TRBJ2-3; d_call: TRBD1; clone_size: .; cdr3_nt: TGTGCCAGCTCACCACCAGGACAGGGGATTATTACGCAGTATTTT; cdr3_aa: CASSPPGQGIITQYF
v_call: TRBV11-2; j_call: TRBJ1-1; d_call: .; clone_size: .; cdr3_nt: TGTGCCAGCAGCTTCATGGGGGGTAACACTGAAGCTTTCTTT; cdr3_aa: CASSFMGGNTEAFF
v_call: TRBV7-2; j_call: TRBJ2-3; d_call: TRBD2; clone_size: .; cdr3_nt: TGTGCCAGCAGCTTAGGTTCTAGCGGAAGGCGGGCAGATACGCAGTATTTT; cdr3_aa: CASSLGSSGRRADTQYF
v_call: TRBV29-1; j_call: TRBJ2-7; d_call: TRBD1; clone_size: .; cdr3_nt: TGCAGCCCTCGGAGGTGGGACAGGGGCGGGGAGCAGTACTTC; cdr3_aa: CSPRRWDRGGEQYF
v_call: TRBV25-1; j_call: TRBJ2-7; d_call: .; clone_size: few; cdr3_nt: TGTGCCAGCAGTTCCGGGTTCCGCGACGAGCAGTACTTC; cdr3_aa: CASSSGFRDEQYF
v_call: TRBV12-3/TRBV12-4; j_call: TRBJ2-7; d_call: .; clone_size: .; cdr3_nt: TGTGCCAGCAGGCAGCAGGGGACCTCCTACGAGCAGTACTTC; cdr3_aa: CASRQQGTSYEQYF
v_call: TRBV29-1; j_call: TRBJ2-2; d_call: .; clone_size: .; cdr3_nt: TGCAGCGGGGGGTCAGGGTCCGGGGAGCTGTTTTTT; cdr3_aa: CSGGSGSGELFF
v_call: TRBV7-9; j_call: TRBJ2-1; d_call: TRBD1; clone_size: few; cdr3_nt: TGTGCCAGCAGCTCCACCAGGGGGGAGCAGTTCTTC; cdr3_aa: CASSSTRGEQFF
v_call: TRBV20-1; j_call: TRBJ2-3; d_call: .; clone_size: .; cdr3_nt: TGCAGTGCTCGGGCTGGGGCAGATACGCAGTATTTT; cdr3_aa: CSARAGADTQYF
v_call: TRBV4-1; j_call: TRBJ1-5; d_call: TRBD1; clone_size: .; cdr3_nt: TGTGCCAGCAGCCAGCTTGGACAGGGCAATCAGCCCCAGCATTTT; cdr3_aa: CASSQLGQGNQPQHF
v_call: TRBV27; j_call: TRBJ2-7; d_call: .; clone_size: .; cdr3_nt: TGTGCCAGCAGTTTAGGGGCCGGGAGTAGGTACGAGCAGTACTTC; cdr3_aa: CASSLGAGSRYEQYF
v_call: TRBV28; j_call: TRBJ2-3; d_call: .; clone_size: .; cdr3_nt: TGTGCCAGCAGTTTAAGGGGGATGGATACGCAGTATTTT; cdr3_aa: CASSLRGMDTQYF
v_call: TRBV7-2; j_call: TRBJ2-7; d_call: TRBD1; clone_size: .; cdr3_nt: TGTGCCAGCAGCTTCCTTGGGACAGGGGGCGGTTACGAGCAGTACTTC; cdr3_aa: CASSFLGTGGGYEQYF
v_call: TRBV5-1; j_call: TRBJ2-5; d_call: .; clone_size: many; cdr3_nt: TGCGCCAGCAGCATGTATGGGGAGTTCGGACAAGAGACCCAGTACTTC; cdr3_aa: CASSMYGEFGQETQYF
v_call: TRBV27; j_call: TRBJ1-1; d_call: TRBD1; clone_size: .; cdr3_nt: TGTGCCAGCGGGGGACAGGGGGGAAACACTGAAGCTTTCTTT; cdr3_aa: CASGGQGGNTEAFF
v_call: TRBV11-2; j_call: TRBJ2-7; d_call: .; clone_size: once; cdr3_nt: TGTGCCAGCAGCCAAGCTATGAACTACGAGCAGTACTTC; cdr3_aa: CASSQAMNYEQYF
v_call: TRBV5-5; j_call: TRBJ1-6; d_call: .; clone_size: .; cdr3_nt: TGTGCCAGCGGCTTGGCAGGGTCTTGGGCACCCCTCCACTTT; cdr3_aa: CASGLAGSWAPLHF
v_call: TRBV20-1; j_call: TRBJ2-3; d_call: TRBD2; clone_size: few; cdr3_nt: TGCAGTGCTAGAGCCAGCGGGAGGCCGGTGAGGGATACGCAGTATTTT; cdr3_aa: CSARASGRPVRDTQYF
v_call: TRBV12-3/TRBV12-4; j_call: TRBJ2-7; d_call: TRBD2; clone_size: .; cdr3_nt: TGTGCCAGCAGGCGAGCGGGAGGGTATAGCGAGCAGTACTTC; cdr3_aa: CASRRAGGYSEQYF
v_call: TRBV20-1; j_call: TRBJ1-2; d_call: .; clone_size: .; cdr3_nt: TGCAGTGCTAGAACGTCTCGTTCCCTCTATGGCTACACCTTC; cdr3_aa: CSARTSRSLYGYTF
v_call: TRBV4-1; j_call: TRBJ1-2; d_call: .; clone_size: .; cdr3_nt: TGCGCCAGCAGCCAAGATCCTTACAGAAGCTATGGCTACACCTTC; cdr3_aa: CASSQDPYRSYGYTF
v_call: TRBV7-9; j_call: TRBJ1-6; d_call: TRBD1; clone_size: few; cdr3_nt: TGTGCCAGCAGCCAGGGACAGGGAGATTCACCCCTCCACTTT; cdr3_aa: CASSQGQGDSPLHF
v_call: TRBV11-2; j_call: TRBJ2-3; d_call: TRBD2; clone_size: .; cdr3_nt: TGTGCCAGCAGCCCGTGGACTAGCGGGAGGCAAGGGGGCACAGATACGCAGTATTTT; cdr3_aa: CASSPWTSGRQGGTDTQYF
v_call: TRBV20-1; j_call: TRBJ1-1; d_call: TRBD1; clone_size: .; cdr3_nt: TGCAGTCCCAGGACAGGGGTCGAGAACGCTGAAGCTTTCTTT; cdr3_aa: CSPRTGVENAEAFF
v_call: TRBV14; j_call: TRBJ1-4; d_call: .; clone_size: .; cdr3_nt: TGTGCCAGCAGCCAAGATCTGGCAGGACTTAATGAAAAACTGTTTTTT; cdr3_aa: CASSQDLAGLNEKLFF
v_call: TRBV7-2; j_call: TRBJ2-7; d_call: .; clone_size: .; cdr3_nt: TGTGCCAGCAGCTTAGATAGAGTGGAGGACGAGCAGTACTTC; cdr3_aa: CASSLDRVEDEQYF